What follows is one TCR beta chain and its context. The germline gene is not matched at one end of the junction; a read error may be the cause. This record comes from a study of T cell changes during pregnancy in multiple sclerosis. This CDR3 spans 15 amino acids. Germline values: CDR1 SGHTA, CDR2 FQGTGA. The table came from immunoSEQ multiplex PCR; TCRdb's copy has only in-frame clones and leaves some out. The table includes tens of thousands of clones, 80% to 95% detected once. The sequences come from peripheral blood, collected after pregnancy. The genes are TRBV7-3 and TRBJ2-1, with D tentatively TRBD2 (6 bases). This sequence originates from a female donor with multiple sclerosis, enrolled in a pregnancy study. CDR3 region: CASSLGRGEYSEQFF. The DNA of the CDR3 is TGTGCCAGCAGCTTGGGCCGCGGGGAATACAGTGAGCAGTTCTTC.